The clone carrying this TCR beta chain was found once. Its antigen is unknown. The germline V gene encodes CDR1 SGHTA and CDR2 FQGNSA. With 1 base removed from V and 2 bases from J, the gap between germline ends came to 6 bases. This CDR3 is built from 13 residues. These data belong to a study of T cell responses to AZD1222 COVID-19 vaccine. Regarding the study as a whole: CD4 TCRs associated with vaccination spanned spike, dominating at 160-218 and 743-854. The breadth and depth of Spike-specific TCRs increased once two AZD1222 doses had been given. Reportedly, nearly half the spike-specific TCRs target unmutated variant regions.

Here immunoSEQ multiplex PCR was the method, and the copy in TCRdb shows in-frame clones only, minus some. This sample yields approximately 140,000 clones, of which about 91% are seen a single time; over 3% belongs to the top ten. This chain connects TRBV7-2 to TRBJ2-7; D gene unclear. The TCR sequence derives from an adult who received the AZD1222 COVID-19 vaccine. This sample comprised peripheral blood, obtained 28 days after the second AZD1222 dose. In DNA form, the CDR3 reads TGTGCCAGCAGCTTAGAAGCAGCCTACGAGCAGTACTTC. The encoded protein is CASSLEAAYEQYF.